The 18 T cell receptor beta chains listed next were all sequenced from one sample in a study of blood T cell repertoires in COVID-19. Profiled with immunoSEQ multiplex PCR; TCRdb holds only in-frame clones, not every one. The sample lists more than 200,000 clones, more than 70% seen once, with roughly 7.8% in the top ten. The sample comprised peripheral blood. The receptors come from a man in his forties or fifties with active or convalescent COVID-19.

This clone was recorded once. The chain combines TRBV6-2 or TRBV6-3 with TRBJ1-2; D gene uncertain. V was clipped by 0 bases and J by 2 bases, with 7 bases between them. Germline lookup yields CDR1 MNHEY and CDR2 SVGEGT. The CDR3 runs 14 residues. The CDR3: CASSYSKENYGYTF. Written as DNA, the CDR3 is TGTGCCAGCAGTTACTCCAAGGAGAACTATGGCTACACCTTC.

The genes are TRBV7-6 and TRBJ1-5; tentatively, D is TRBD1 (6 bases). Looked up from germline, CDR1 is SGHVS and CDR2 is FNYEAQ. This CDR3 region has 15 residues. The ends were cut back, 5 bases at V and 4 bases at J, with 15 bases in the middle. The CDR3 nucleotides read TGTGCCAGCAGCCCAGAGGGGCAGGGGAATCAGCCCCAGCATTTT. Amino acid sequence: CASSPEGQGNQPQHF.

J is TRBJ2-7 and V is TRBV30; D remains unclear. In germline, CDR1 is GTSNPN, CDR2 SVGIG (reference sequence). Trimming removed 3 bases at V and 1 base at J, with 4 bases between. The CDR3 runs to 11 residues. CDR3 amino acids: CAWRRSYEQYF. CDR3 bases: TGTGCCTGGAGACGGTCCTACGAGCAGTACTTC.

The chain joins TRBV5-6 to TRBJ1-5; 8 bases are shared with TRBD1. Germline V gene data show CDR1 as SGHDT and CDR2 as YYEEEE. This CDR3 comprises 17 residues. V trimming: 0 bases; J trimming: 4 bases; junction bases outside the gene matches: 9. The DNA for the CDR3 is TGTGCCAGCAGCTTGGACAGGGGGGAAGGGTCGAATCAGCCCCAGCATTTT. Amino acids: CASSLDRGEGSNQPQHF.

The chain links TRBV29-1 to TRBJ1-1, with 10 nucleotides matching TRBD1. V lost 7 bases to trimming and J lost 1 base; unmatched junction nucleotides: 9. The CDR3 sequence is 15 residues long. Germline V gene data show CDR1 as SQVTM and CDR2 as ANQGSEA. CDR3 amino acids: CSGYRDRGRNTEAFF. The CDR3 DNA sequence: TGCAGCGGCTACCGGGACAGGGGAAGGAACACTGAAGCTTTCTTT. Full variable domain (outside the CDR3, taken from reference TRBV29-1 and TRBJ1-1): SAVISQKPSRDICQRGTSLTIQCQVDSQVTMMFWYRQQPGQSLTLIATANQGSEATYESGFVIDKFPISRPNLTFSTLTVSNMSPEDSSIYLCSGYRDRGRNTEAFFGQGTRLTVV.

The V and J genes are TRBV30 and TRBJ1-5; D uncertain. CDR1 is GTSNPN, CDR2 SVGIG, per germline (reference sequence). The V end was cut by 2 bases, the J end by 3 bases, with 14 bases between. The CDR3 is made up of 15 amino acids. DNA for the CDR3: TGTGCCTGGAGTTACGGGGTCGGGTACAATCAGCCCCAGCATTTT. Translating gives CAWSYGVGYNQPQHF.

The chain combines TRBV6-2 or TRBV6-3 with TRBJ1-6, with TRBD1 identical over 8 bases. This CDR3 has 16 residues. CDR1 and CDR2 (germline): MNHEY, SVGEGT. V was clipped by 5 bases and J by 7 bases; unmatched bases: 10. CDR3 nucleotide sequence: TGTGCCAGCAGTCCGGACAGGGCCCCGGCGAATTCACCCCTCCACTTT. It is translated as CASSPDRAPANSPLHF.

V is TRBV3-1 (or the pseudogene TRBV3-2) and J is TRBJ2-1; 8 nucleotides agree with TRBD2. Looked up from germline, CDR1 is LGHDT and CDR2 is YNNKEL (reference sequence). This CDR3 has 15 residues. Trimming cost V 6 bases and J 4 bases; bases outside gene matches: 8. The CDR3 DNA reads as TGTGCCAGCAGTCCGGGGCGGGAGGCATACAATGAGCAGTTCTTC. This codes for CASSPGREAYNEQFF.

This chain connects TRBV5-1 to TRBJ2-2, with 7 bases identical to TRBD1. Germline CDR1 is SGHRS and CDR2 is YFSETQ. The CDR3 loop spans 14 amino acids. Trimming at V came to 5 bases and at J to 6 bases, leaving 7 bases not matched to a gene. The CDR3 sequence is CASRGYQGAGELFF. The CDR3 DNA sequence: TGCGCCAGCAGGGGGTATCAGGGGGCCGGGGAGCTGTTTTTT.

The V call is TRBV29-1, the J call TRBJ1-5; 8 positions agree with TRBD1. The CDR3 is 14 amino acids. CDR1 and CDR2 from the germline V gene are SQVTM and ANQGSEA. Trimming at V came to 6 bases and at J to 5 bases, leaving 9 bases not matched to a gene. CDR3 protein: CSVVTGGFDQPQHF. The CDR3, as DNA: TGCAGCGTCGTCACAGGGGGGTTTGATCAGCCCCAGCATTTT.

CDR3 in amino acids: CASSESGWVAGPETQYF. In nucleotides, the CDR3 is TGTGCCAGCAGTGAATCGGGTTGGGTAGCGGGGCCGGAGACCCAGTACTTC. This rearrangement joins TRBV25-1 to TRBJ2-5; 8 bases are shared with TRBD2. Germline V gene data show CDR1 as MGHDK and CDR2 as SYGVNS. The V segment lost 1 base and the J segment 5 bases; nucleotides outside the gene matches: 12. The CDR3 contains 17 residues.

The chain carries TRBV5-6 and TRBJ1-5, with 8 positions matching TRBD1. This CDR3 contains 15 residues. CDR1 and CDR2 from the germline V gene are SGHDT and YYEEEE. Trimming cost V 3 bases and J 5 bases; bases outside gene matches: 7. The CDR3 nucleotides are TGTGCCAGCAGCTCCTCCGGGACAGGCGATCAGCCCCAGCATTTT. This sequence encodes CASSSSGTGDQPQHF.

V is TRBV4-2 and J is TRBJ1-3; TRBD1 might be the D (6 bases). Trimming left V 0 bases short and J 0 bases short, with 12 bases between. This CDR3 has 17 amino acids. Per the germline V gene, CDR1 is LGHNA and CDR2 is YNFKEQ. The CDR3 DNA follows: TGTGCCAGCAGCCAAGAGATTGGACAGTACTCTGGAAACACCATATATTTT. This encodes CASSQEIGQYSGNTIYF.

V usage is TRBV14 and J usage is TRBJ1-1, with 7 bases matching TRBD1. V shed 8 bases and J 0 bases; nucleotides not matched to a gene: 3. This CDR3 contains 13 residues. Per germline, CDR1 SGHDN and CDR2 FVKESK. For the CDR3, the DNA is TGTGCCAGCGGGGGACAGTTGAACACTGAAGCTTTCTTT. Amino acid sequence: CASGGQLNTEAFF.

The rearrangement links TRBV29-1 to TRBJ1-3; D unclear. The CDR3 is made up of 13 amino acids. Germline V lookup: CDR1 SQVTM, CDR2 ANQGSEA. The V end lost 5 bases, the J end lost 7 bases, and 15 bases lay between the germline ends. The CDR3 sequence: CSVSLAAGNTIYF. CDR3 DNA sequence: TGCAGCGTTTCCCTGGCCGCCGGGAACACCATATATTTT.

This clone appeared a single time. The sample has other DNA sequences that encode this CDR3 too. V usage is TRBV5-5 and J usage is TRBJ1-1; TRBD1 might be the D (5 bases). CDR1 SGHKS and CDR2 YYEKEE come from the germline V gene (reference sequence). This CDR3 has 12 amino acids. V shed 1 base and J shed 4 bases, with 5 bases lying between them. CDR3 DNA sequence: TGTGCCAGCAGCTTGCAGGGCACTGAAGCTTTCTTT. Its translation is CASSLQGTEAFF.

This clone was detected a few times. This sequence joins TRBV2 and TRBJ2-3; TRBD1 matches at 7 bases. Germline V gene lookup returns CDR1 SNHLY and CDR2 FYNNEI. Trimming cost V 1 base and J 1 base; bases outside gene matches: 2. The CDR3 is 15 amino acids. The CDR3: CASSEDGTGTDTQYF. The CDR3 DNA reads as TGTGCCAGCAGTGAAGACGGGACAGGCACAGATACGCAGTATTTT.

This clone was recorded a few times. The V and J genes are TRBV6-1 and TRBJ2-7; D is possibly TRBD2 (7 bases). The CDR3 runs to 20 residues. Germline CDR1 MNHNS, CDR2 SASEGT. Trimming took 3 bases from V and 5 from J, leaving 32 bases between them. CDR3 in amino acids: CASSDLRPLLRGRGLDEQYF. In DNA, the CDR3 is TGTGCCAGCAGTGACCTCCGACCACTTTTAAGGGGGAGGGGTCTCGACGAGCAGTACTTC.